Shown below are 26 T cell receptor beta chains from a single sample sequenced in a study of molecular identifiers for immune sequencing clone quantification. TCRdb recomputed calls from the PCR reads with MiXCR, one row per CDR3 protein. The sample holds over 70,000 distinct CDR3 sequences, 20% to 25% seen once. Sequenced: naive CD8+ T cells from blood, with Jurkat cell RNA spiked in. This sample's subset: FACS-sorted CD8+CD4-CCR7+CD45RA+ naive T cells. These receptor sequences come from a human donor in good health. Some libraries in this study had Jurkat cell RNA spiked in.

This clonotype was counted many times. Here the CDR3 DNA reads TGTGCCAGCAGCCCAGAGGGACTAGCGGGAGGAGATACGCAGTATTTT. Encoded protein: CASSPEGLAGGDTQYF. V and J are TRBV7-9 and TRBJ2-3; 15 nucleotides align to TRBD2. V was clipped by 5 bases and J by 5 bases; unmatched bases: 5. The CDR3 extends over 16 amino acids. Germline V lookup: CDR1 SEHNR, CDR2 FQNEAQ (reference sequence).

CDR3 DNA sequence: TGTGCCAGCAGCCAGGCGAGCTCCTACGAGCAGTACTTC. It encodes CASSQASSYEQYF. The chain combines TRBV12-3 or TRBV12-4 with TRBJ2-7; D is uncertain. V lost 6 bases and J 0 bases, leaving 9 bases between the germline ends. CDR3 length: 13 residues.

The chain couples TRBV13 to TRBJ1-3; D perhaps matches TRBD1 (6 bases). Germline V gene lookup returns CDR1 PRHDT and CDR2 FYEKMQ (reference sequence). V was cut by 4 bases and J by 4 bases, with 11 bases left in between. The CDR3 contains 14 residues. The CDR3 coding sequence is TGTGCCAGCAGCTCCGACAGGATCGGAAACACCATATATTTT. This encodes CASSSDRIGNTIYF.

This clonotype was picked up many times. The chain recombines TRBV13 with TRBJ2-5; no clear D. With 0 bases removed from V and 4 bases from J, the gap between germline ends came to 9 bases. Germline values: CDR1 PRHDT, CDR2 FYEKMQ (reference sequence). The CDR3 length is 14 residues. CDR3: CASSLGLRGETQYF. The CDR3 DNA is TGTGCCAGCAGCTTAGGCCTGAGAGGAGAGACCCAGTACTTC.

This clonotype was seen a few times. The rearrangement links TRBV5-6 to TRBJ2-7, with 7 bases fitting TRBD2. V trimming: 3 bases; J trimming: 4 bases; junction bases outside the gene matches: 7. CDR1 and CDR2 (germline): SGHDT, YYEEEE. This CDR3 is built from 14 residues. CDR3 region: CASSSRENPYEQYF. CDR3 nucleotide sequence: TGTGCCAGCAGCTCGCGGGAGAACCCATACGAGCAGTACTTC.

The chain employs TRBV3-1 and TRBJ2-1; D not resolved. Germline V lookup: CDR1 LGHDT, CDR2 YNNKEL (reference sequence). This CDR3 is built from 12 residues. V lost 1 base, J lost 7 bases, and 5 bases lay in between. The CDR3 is CASSQVWNEQFF. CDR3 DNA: TGTGCCAGCAGCCAAGTGTGGAATGAGCAGTTCTTC.

The CDR3 bases are TGCGCCAGCAGCCAAGGGATCGCTATCACCGGGGAGCTGTTTTTT. Its translation: CASSQGIAITGELFF. The V gene is TRBV4-3, the J gene TRBJ2-2, with D unclear. Trimming stripped 1 base from V and 4 bases from J, with 10 bases between. CDR3 length: 15 amino acids. Germline CDR1 is LGHNA and CDR2 is YSLEER.

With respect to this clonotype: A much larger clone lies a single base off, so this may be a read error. Here the CDR3 reads CASSFRATGEPFF. CDR3 bases: TGTGCCAGCAGTTTTCGTGCGACGGGGGAGCCGTTTTTT. The V and J genes are TRBV28 and TRBJ2-2; TRBD2 might be the D (6 bases). This CDR3 contains 13 residues. Germline V gene sequence: CDR1 MDHEN, CDR2 SYDVKM.

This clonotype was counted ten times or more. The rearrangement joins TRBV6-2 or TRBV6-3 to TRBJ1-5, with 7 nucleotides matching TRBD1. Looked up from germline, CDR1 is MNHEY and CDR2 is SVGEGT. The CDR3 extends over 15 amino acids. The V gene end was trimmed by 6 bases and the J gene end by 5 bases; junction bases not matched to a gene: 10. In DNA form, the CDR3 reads TGTGCCAGCAGCATGACAGGGAATTGGGATCAGCCCCAGCATTTT. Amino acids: CASSMTGNWDQPQHF.

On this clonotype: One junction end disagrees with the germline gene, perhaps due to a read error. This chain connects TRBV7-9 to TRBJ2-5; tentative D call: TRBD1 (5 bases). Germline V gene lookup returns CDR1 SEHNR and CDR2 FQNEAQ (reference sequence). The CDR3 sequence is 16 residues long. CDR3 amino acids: CACSLESGLFAETQYF. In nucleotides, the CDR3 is TGTGCCTGCAGCTTAGAGTCAGGGCTTTTCGCAGAGACCCAGTACTTC.

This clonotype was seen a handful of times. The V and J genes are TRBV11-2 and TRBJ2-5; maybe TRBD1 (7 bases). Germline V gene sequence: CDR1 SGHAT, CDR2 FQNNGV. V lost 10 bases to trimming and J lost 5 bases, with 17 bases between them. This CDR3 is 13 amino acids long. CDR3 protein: CATEGAFWETQYF. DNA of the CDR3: TGTGCCACGGAGGGGGCCTTCTGGGAGACCCAGTACTTC.

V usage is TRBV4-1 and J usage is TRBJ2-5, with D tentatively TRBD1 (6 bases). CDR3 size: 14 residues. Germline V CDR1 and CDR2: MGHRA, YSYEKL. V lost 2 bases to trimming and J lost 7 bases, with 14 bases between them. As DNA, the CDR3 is TGCGCCAGCAGCCAAAGGTCAGGGGCTGGGACCCAGTACTTC. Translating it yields CASSQRSGAGTQYF.

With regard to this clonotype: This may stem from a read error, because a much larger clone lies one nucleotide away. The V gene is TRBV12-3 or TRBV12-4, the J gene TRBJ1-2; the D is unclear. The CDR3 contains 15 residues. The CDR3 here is CAGSLGPDTFYGYTF. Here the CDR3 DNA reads TGTGCCGGCAGTCTTGGACCCGACACCTTCTATGGCTACACCTTC.

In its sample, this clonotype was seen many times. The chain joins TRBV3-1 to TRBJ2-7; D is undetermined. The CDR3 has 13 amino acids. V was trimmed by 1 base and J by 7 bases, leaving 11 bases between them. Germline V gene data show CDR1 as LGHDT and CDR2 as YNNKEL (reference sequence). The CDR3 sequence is CASSQGPTREQYF. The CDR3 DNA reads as TGTGCCAGCAGCCAAGGTCCTACGAGGGAGCAGTACTTC.

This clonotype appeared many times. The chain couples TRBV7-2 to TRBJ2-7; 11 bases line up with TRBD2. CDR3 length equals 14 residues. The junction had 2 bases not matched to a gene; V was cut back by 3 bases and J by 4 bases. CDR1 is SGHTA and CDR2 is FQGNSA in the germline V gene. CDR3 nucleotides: TGTGCCAGCAGCTTTAGCGGGAGGGGTTACGAGCAGTACTTC. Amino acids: CASSFSGRGYEQYF.

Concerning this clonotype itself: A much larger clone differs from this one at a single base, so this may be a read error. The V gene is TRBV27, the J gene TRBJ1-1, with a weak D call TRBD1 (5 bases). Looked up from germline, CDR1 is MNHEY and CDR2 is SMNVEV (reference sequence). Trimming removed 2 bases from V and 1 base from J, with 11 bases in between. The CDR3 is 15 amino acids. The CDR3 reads CASSLVGDENTEAFF. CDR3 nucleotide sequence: TGTGCCAGCAGTTTAGTGGGGGATGAGAACACTGAAGCTTTCTTT.

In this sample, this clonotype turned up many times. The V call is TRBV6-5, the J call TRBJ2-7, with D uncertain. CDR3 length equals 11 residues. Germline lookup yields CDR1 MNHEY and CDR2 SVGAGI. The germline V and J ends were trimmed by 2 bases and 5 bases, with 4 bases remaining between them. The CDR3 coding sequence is TGTGCCAGCAGTTACGGAGACGAGCAGTACTTC. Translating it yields CASSYGDEQYF.

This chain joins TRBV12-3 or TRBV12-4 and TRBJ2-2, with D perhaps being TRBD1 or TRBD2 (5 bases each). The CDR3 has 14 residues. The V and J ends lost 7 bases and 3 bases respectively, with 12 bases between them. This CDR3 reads CASTSGTYTGELFF. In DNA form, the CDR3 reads TGTGCCAGCACCTCTGGGACCTACACCGGGGAGCTGTTTTTT.

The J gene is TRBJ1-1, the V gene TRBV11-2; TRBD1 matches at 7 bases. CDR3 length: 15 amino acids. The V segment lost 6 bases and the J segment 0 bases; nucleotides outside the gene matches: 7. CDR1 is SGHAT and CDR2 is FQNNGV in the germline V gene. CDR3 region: CASRATGQLNTEAFF. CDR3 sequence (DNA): TGTGCCAGCAGGGCCACGGGACAGCTGAACACTGAAGCTTTCTTT.

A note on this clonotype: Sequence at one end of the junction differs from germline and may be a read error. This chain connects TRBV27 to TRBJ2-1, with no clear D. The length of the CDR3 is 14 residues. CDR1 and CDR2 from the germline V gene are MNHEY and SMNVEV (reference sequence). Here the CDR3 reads CASSDSWGSTEQSF. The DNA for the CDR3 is TGTGCCAGCAGTGATTCGTGGGGTTCAACTGAGCAGTCCTTC.

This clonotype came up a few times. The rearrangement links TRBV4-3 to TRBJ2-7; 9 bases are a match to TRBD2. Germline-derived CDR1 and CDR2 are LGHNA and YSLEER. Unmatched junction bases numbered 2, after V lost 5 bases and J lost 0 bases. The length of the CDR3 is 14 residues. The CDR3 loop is CASSATSGSYEQYF. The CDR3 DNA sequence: TGCGCCAGCAGCGCGACTAGCGGCTCCTACGAGCAGTACTTC.

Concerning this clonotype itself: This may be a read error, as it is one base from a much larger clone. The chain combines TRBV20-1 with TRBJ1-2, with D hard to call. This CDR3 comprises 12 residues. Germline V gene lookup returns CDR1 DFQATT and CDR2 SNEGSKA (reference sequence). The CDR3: CGASQANYGYTF. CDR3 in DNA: TGCGGTGCTAGTCAGGCTAACTATGGCTACACCTTC.

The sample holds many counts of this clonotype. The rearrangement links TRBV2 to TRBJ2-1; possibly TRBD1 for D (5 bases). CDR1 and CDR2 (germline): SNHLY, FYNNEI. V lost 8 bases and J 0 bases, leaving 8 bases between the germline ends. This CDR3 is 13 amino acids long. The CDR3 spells CASEDISYNEQFF. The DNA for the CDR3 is TGTGCCAGCGAGGACATCTCCTACAATGAGCAGTTCTTC. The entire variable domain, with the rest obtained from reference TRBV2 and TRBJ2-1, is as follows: EPEVTQTPSHQVTQMGQEVILRCVPISNHLYFYWYRQILGQKVEFLVSFYNNEISEKSEIFDDQFSVERPDGSNFTLKIRSTKLEDSAMYFCASEDISYNEQFFGPGTRLTVL.

The CDR3 sequence: CSARLRVSNEQYF. The CDR3, as DNA: TGCAGTGCTAGACTGAGAGTATCTAACGAGCAGTACTTC. This rearrangement joins TRBV20-1 to TRBJ2-7; D remains ambiguous. The germline V gene has CDR1 DFQATT and CDR2 SNEGSKA (reference sequence). With 2 bases removed from V and 5 bases from J, the gap between germline ends came to 13 bases. The CDR3 contains 13 residues.

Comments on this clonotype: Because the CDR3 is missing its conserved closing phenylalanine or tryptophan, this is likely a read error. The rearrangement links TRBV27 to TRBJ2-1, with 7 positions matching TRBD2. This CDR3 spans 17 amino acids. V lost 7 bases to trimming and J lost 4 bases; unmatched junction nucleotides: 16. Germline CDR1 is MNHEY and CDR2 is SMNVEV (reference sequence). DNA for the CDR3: TGTGCCAGCACCAATAGCGGGCCACCGACTCGATACAATGAGCAGTTCCTC. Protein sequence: CASTNSGPPTRYNEQFL.

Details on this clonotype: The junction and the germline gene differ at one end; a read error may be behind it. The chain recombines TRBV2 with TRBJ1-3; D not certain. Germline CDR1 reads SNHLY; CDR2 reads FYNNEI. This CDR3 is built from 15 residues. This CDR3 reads CASSGDTVSGNTIHF. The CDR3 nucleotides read TGTGCCAGCAGTGGAGACACCGTCTCTGGAAACACCATACATTTT.